This passage covers 5 T cell receptor beta chains from one sample sequenced in a study of read filtering for tumor transcriptome and immune sequencing. The library was built from approximately 400 ng RNA with molecular barcoded adaptors for alpha/delta and beta/gamma chains. TCRdb recomputed calls from the reads with MiXCR, one row per CDR3 protein. The sample holds approximately 60,000 distinct CDR3 sequences, approximately 22% seen once. The sequenced sample was a population of CD138-negative cells sorted from bone marrow. The receptors were sampled from a donor at least 40 years old with multiple myeloma.

This clonotype was counted at least ten times. This chain connects TRBV4-1 to TRBJ2-5, with 11 bases lining up with TRBD1. Germline trimming cut 4 bases from V and 2 bases from J; bases unmatched to any gene: 3. Germline CDR1 reads MGHRA; CDR2 reads YSYEKL. This CDR3 comprises 15 residues. The CDR3 DNA reads as TGCGCCAGCAGCCGGGACAGGGGGATTCAAGAGACCCAGTACTTC. It is translated as CASSRDRGIQETQYF.

The rearrangement links TRBV5-1 to TRBJ2-1; 7 nucleotides agree with TRBD2. Germline V gives CDR1 SGHRS, CDR2 YFSETQ. The CDR3 is 13 residues long. V lost 4 bases to trimming and J lost 6 bases; unmatched junction nucleotides: 4. The chain's CDR3 is CASSVGEGNEQFF. The CDR3 DNA follows: TGCGCCAGCAGCGTAGGGGAGGGCAATGAGCAGTTCTTC.

Remarks on this clonotype: With a much larger clone just one base away, this may be a read error. The chain is built from TRBV5-1 and TRBJ2-7; D uncertain. Germline assignment: CDR1 SGHRS and CDR2 YFSETQ. The V gene lost 0 bases and the J gene lost 2 bases, with 9 bases spanning the gap. This CDR3 spans 14 amino acids. CDR3 residues: CASSLAGRAYEQYF. DNA for the CDR3: TGCGCCAGCAGCTTGGCAGGACGGGCCTACGAGCAGTACTTC.

This chain uses TRBV29-1 with TRBJ2-3; either TRBD1 or TRBD2 may supply D (5 bases each). In germline, CDR1 is SQVTM, CDR2 ANQGSEA. Trimming stripped 6 bases from V and 14 bases from J, with 18 bases between. This CDR3 spans 11 amino acids. The CDR3 nucleotides are TGCAGCGTGGGGTTTTTGGGGCGGGTGTATTTT. Translating it yields CSVGFLGRVYF.

Comments on this clonotype: The junction shows a germline mismatch at one end, possibly a read error. The genes are TRBV6-4 and TRBJ1-1, with a tentative D call TRBD1 (5 bases). The CDR3 loop spans 14 amino acids. The germline V gene has CDR1 MRHNA and CDR2 SNTAGT. The CDR3 nucleotides are TGTGCCTGCAGTTCCGCTCAGGGTGATCCTGAAGCTTTCTTT. This sequence encodes CACSSAQGDPEAFF.